These 5 T cell receptor beta chains originate from one sample sequenced in a study of T cell responses to AZD1222 COVID-19 vaccine (dated by TCRdb to the early 2020s). The library was produced with the immunoSEQ multiplex PCR assay. TCRdb took over this immuneACCESS table, retaining in-frame rearrangements with V and J assigned. Such tables are incomplete; in checked studies, under half of the missing clones stem from an unresolved V gene, and the remainder is unexplained. For this sample the table gives around 140,000 clones, of which around 86% were detected only once. The ten largest clonotypes hold 5% to 7.5% of the sample. The sample's time point label is to be understood as: baseline before first vaccination. The sequencing here drew on peripheral blood, taken on day 0 of AZD1222 vaccination. These receptors all stem from an adult in good health.

The rearrangement joins TRBV3-1 (or the pseudogene TRBV3-2) to TRBJ2-6; unclear D gene. With 7 bases removed from V and 0 bases from J, the gap between germline ends came to 7 bases. The CDR3 extends over 14 amino acids. Germline CDR1 reads LGHDT; CDR2 reads YNNKEL (reference sequence). CDR3 sequence: CASTTLSGANVLTF. The CDR3, as DNA: TGTGCCAGCACCACTCTCTCTGGGGCCAACGTCCTGACTTTC.

The rearrangement links TRBV6-6 to TRBJ1-5; possibly TRBD1 for D (6 bases). V lost 7 bases to trimming and J lost 4 bases, with 11 bases between them. This CDR3 region has 13 residues. CDR1 is MNHNY and CDR2 is SVGAGI in the germline V gene (reference sequence). CDR3 sequence (DNA): TGTGCCAGCACTGGACAGCAAAATCAGCCCCAGCATTTT. The encoded protein is CASTGQQNQPQHF.

The J gene is TRBJ1-4, the V gene TRBV15; TRBD1 matches 7 bases. The CDR3 runs 16 residues. V trimming: 5 bases; J trimming: 0 bases; junction bases outside the gene matches: 6. Germline V gene sequence: CDR1 LNHNV, CDR2 YYDKDF (reference sequence). The CDR3 DNA is TGTGCCACCAGCCCAACAGGGGAAACAACTAATGAAAAACTGTTTTTT. It encodes CATSPTGETTNEKLFF. Complete variable domain (other parts from reference TRBV15 and TRBJ1-4): DAMVIQNPRYQVTQFGKPVTLSCSQTLNHNVMYWYQQKSSQAPKLLFHYYDKDFNNEADTPDNFQSRRPNTSFCFLDIRSPGLGDTAMYLCATSPTGETTNEKLFFGSGTQLSVL.

The chain joins TRBV5-1 to TRBJ2-7; D possibly matches TRBD1 or TRBD2 (5 bases each). The V and J ends lost 4 bases and 5 bases respectively, with 13 bases between them. The CDR3 spans 13 residues. Germline V gene sequence: CDR1 SGHRS, CDR2 YFSETQ. This CDR3 reads CASSAQGVNEQYF. The CDR3, as DNA: TGCGCCAGCAGCGCCCAGGGAGTCAACGAGCAGTACTTC.

About this clone itself: Other DNA variants within this sample encode the same CDR3. The chain carries TRBV5-1 and TRBJ1-2; a possible D gene is TRBD1 (5 bases). With 0 bases removed from V and 2 bases from J, the gap between germline ends came to 5 bases. CDR1 SGHRS and CDR2 YFSETQ come from the germline V gene. The length of the CDR3 is 13 residues. DNA for the CDR3: TGCGCCAGCAGCTTGGAGGGGAACTATGGCTACACCTTC. Translated: CASSLEGNYGYTF.